A selection of T cell receptor beta chains follows, all from one sample in a study of technical replicates of blood from a handful of donors. Some clones are missing from TCRdb's copy, which holds only in-frame ones; the method was immunoSEQ multiplex PCR. This table holds about 80,000 clones, 90% to 95% found once. Material: T cells isolated from PBMCs. Every receptor here comes from a human donor in good health. CDR3s leave out the opening cysteine and the closing phenylalanine or tryptophan.

j_call,v_call,cdr3_aa
TRBJ2-3,TRBV21-1,ASSKIGRVRADTQY
TRBJ2-1,TRBV28,ASSYSSGHNEQF
TRBJ2-2,TRBV5-1,ASSLTSGSLGELF
TRBJ2-3,TRBV5-8,ASSLGNRQGSLADTQY
TRBJ1-1,TRBV10-2,ASSARSEGASEAF
TRBJ2-1,TRBV11-3,ASRIAGGSYNEQF
TRBJ1-2,TRBV18,ASSPTGSGGYT
TRBJ2-1,TRBV19,ASSTGTGVYNEQF
TRBJ2-1,TRBV5-1,ASSWDGSNEQF
TRBJ2-7,TRBV19,ASSIAGDSYEQY
TRBJ1-2,TRBV5-8,ASSKGAKNYGYT
TRBJ1-3,TRBV30,AWTTGFGNTIY
TRBJ1-3,TRBV27,ASRPGGGTAGNTIY
TRBJ2-5,TRBV5-1,ASRSDSSRTQY